A single sample gave rise to the 21 T cell receptor beta chains below, sequenced in a study of blood T cell repertoires in COVID-19. Method: immunoSEQ multiplex PCR; TCRdb's copy keeps in-frame clones and lacks some. Among about 220,000 clones listed, 75% to 85% were seen once. Specimen: peripheral blood. All receptors derive from a man aged 40-50 years who had recovered from COVID-19.

The gene calls are TRBV5-1 and TRBJ2-5; 8 nucleotides align to TRBD1. The CDR3 length is 14 residues. CDR1 is SGHRS, CDR2 YFSETQ, per germline. After removal of 0 bases from V and 5 bases from J, the junction contained 3 bases not matched to a gene. This CDR3 reads CASSLGQGRETQYF. The CDR3 region has the DNA TGCGCCAGCAGCTTGGGACAGGGGAGGGAGACCCAGTACTTC.

The chain employs TRBV27 and TRBJ2-5; 9 bases align to TRBD2. The CDR3 loop spans 14 amino acids. Germline values: CDR1 MNHEY, CDR2 SMNVEV (reference sequence). The trim removed 4 bases at V and 4 bases at J, leaving 4 bases unmatched. The CDR3 DNA is TGTGCCAGCAGTTATAGCGGGAGTTTAGAGACCCAGTACTTC. This gives the protein CASSYSGSLETQYF.

Within the sample, this clone is medium-sized. The CDR3 DNA follows: TGTGCCAGCAGCTTTATAGACAGCTACGAGCAGTACTTC. Its translation: CASSFIDSYEQYF. V is TRBV5-4 and J is TRBJ2-7; D may be TRBD1 (5 bases). This CDR3 region has 13 residues. V was shortened by 2 bases and J by 3 bases, with 9 bases between the two germline ends. Germline CDR1 is SGHNT and CDR2 is YYREEE (reference sequence). Filled out from reference TRBV5-4 and TRBJ2-7, the complete variable domain reads ETGVTQSPTHLIKTRGQQVTLRCSSQSGHNTVSWYQQALGQGPQFIFQYYREEENGRGNFPPRFSGLQFPNYSSELNVNALELDDSALYLCASSFIDSYEQYFGPGTRLTVT.

This clone was detected only a few times. This rearrangement joins TRBV7-9 to TRBJ2-7; D gene uncertain. Looked up from germline, CDR1 is SEHNR and CDR2 is FQNEAQ (reference sequence). Trimming removed 5 bases at V and 7 bases at J, with 12 bases between. The CDR3 loop spans 12 amino acids. The CDR3 sequence is CASSPWLREQYF. CDR3 DNA: TGTGCCAGCAGCCCCTGGTTGCGGGAGCAGTACTTC. Full variable domain (missing parts from reference TRBV7-9 and TRBJ2-7): DTGVSQNPRHKITKRGQNVTFRCDPISEHNRLYWYRQTLGQGPEFLTYFQNEAQLEKSRLLSDRFSAERPKGSFSTLEIQRTEQGDSAMYLCASSPWLREQYFGPGTRLTVT.

This chain joins TRBV5-6 and TRBJ1-6; unclear D gene. The CDR3 runs to 13 residues. Germline V CDR1 and CDR2: SGHDT, YYEEEE. V lost 2 bases and J 10 bases, leaving 10 bases between the germline ends. The CDR3 loop reads CASSFEDFSPLHF. As DNA, the CDR3 is TGTGCCAGCAGCTTTGAGGATTTCTCACCCCTCCACTTT.

This clone is a singleton in its sample. The chain links TRBV30 to TRBJ2-1, with TRBD2 matching 13 bases. Germline V gives CDR1 GTSNPN, CDR2 SVGIG (reference sequence). V lost 2 bases to trimming and J lost 9 bases; unmatched junction nucleotides: 7. This CDR3 is 15 amino acids long. The CDR3 loop is CAWSTSGGAYGEQFF. The CDR3, as DNA: TGTGCCTGGAGTACTAGCGGGGGGGCGTATGGTGAGCAGTTCTTC.

The V gene is TRBV30, the J gene TRBJ1-1, with no clear D. Deletions cut 2 bases from V and 6 bases from J, with 19 bases between. The CDR3 totals 15 residues. Germline CDR1 reads GTSNPN; CDR2 reads SVGIG (reference sequence). The CDR3 protein is CAWSLPGVLNAEAFF. The CDR3 nucleotides are TGTGCCTGGAGTCTCCCGGGAGTCCTGAATGCTGAAGCTTTCTTT.

The rearrangement links TRBV5-6 to TRBJ1-5; D possibly corresponds to TRBD1 (5 bases). This CDR3 comprises 13 residues. Germline values: CDR1 SGHDT, CDR2 YYEEEE. Trimming stripped 1 base from V and 7 bases from J, with 9 bases between. CDR3 region: CASSLSREQPQHF. In DNA form, the CDR3 reads TGTGCCAGCAGCTTGAGCAGGGAACAGCCCCAGCATTTT.

The V and J genes are TRBV5-1 and TRBJ2-2, with D possibly TRBD2 on 5 matching bases. V shed 0 bases and J shed 8 bases, with 11 bases lying between them. The CDR3 consists of 14 residues. The germline V gene has CDR1 SGHRS and CDR2 YFSETQ. The CDR3 loop is CASSLDSGMGELFF. The CDR3 bases are TGCGCCAGCAGCTTGGATTCGGGGATGGGGGAGCTGTTTTTT.

This clone was seen once. V usage is TRBV27 and J usage is TRBJ2-7; D gene ambiguous. This CDR3 has 16 residues. Trimming left V 4 bases short and J 4 bases short, with 20 bases between. CDR1 and CDR2 (germline): MNHEY, SMNVEV (reference sequence). In nucleotides, the CDR3 is TGTGCCAGCAGTTCCCCTTCTAGAGTTAGTTCGTACGAGCAGTACTTC. Its translation: CASSSPSRVSSYEQYF.

This rearrangement joins TRBV29-1 to TRBJ2-1, with TRBD2 identical over 7 bases. V lost 7 bases, J lost 4 bases, and 7 bases stayed unmatched. CDR1 and CDR2 from the germline V gene are SQVTM and ANQGSEA. The CDR3 sequence is 13 residues long. The CDR3 DNA reads TGCAGCGGTCGGAGCGGGGCGTACAATGAGCAGTTCTTC. It is translated as CSGRSGAYNEQFF.

This clone was detected only a few times. J is TRBJ1-2 and V is TRBV10-3, with 12 positions matching TRBD1. V dropped 10 bases and J dropped 1; count of bases not matched to a gene: 10. Germline values: CDR1 ENHRY, CDR2 SYGVKD. This CDR3 region has 16 residues. The CDR3 here is CATRGTGGENNYGYTF. In DNA form, the CDR3 reads TGTGCCACCCGCGGGACAGGGGGCGAAAATAACTATGGCTACACCTTC.

This clone has a handful of counts. The gene calls are TRBV5-4 and TRBJ2-1; 13 bases are shared with TRBD2. Germline CDR1 is SGHNT and CDR2 is YYREEE (reference sequence). V lost 3 bases to trimming and J lost 8 bases; unmatched junction nucleotides: 5. The CDR3 totals 15 residues. CDR3 bases: TGTGCCAGCAGCTCACCGACTAGCGGGAGGCATGAGCAGTTCTTC. Encoded protein: CASSSPTSGRHEQFF.

CDR3 DNA sequence: TGCGCCAGCAGCTTGGAGGGAGAATCCTACAATGAGCAGTTCTTC. It is translated as CASSLEGESYNEQFF. J is TRBJ2-1 and V is TRBV5-1; a possible D gene is TRBD2 (5 bases). CDR1 and CDR2 (germline): SGHRS, YFSETQ. V was cut by 0 bases and J by 1 base, with 8 bases left in between. This CDR3 is built from 15 residues.

The CDR3 loop is CASSLLSGGAANEKLFF. For the CDR3, the DNA is TGTGCCAGCAGCTTATTATCGGGGGGCGCCGCTAATGAAAAACTGTTTTTT. This chain joins TRBV7-2 and TRBJ1-4; tentative D call: TRBD1 (6 bases). The length of the CDR3 is 17 residues. Trimming pared 2 bases from V and 3 bases from J, leaving 16 bases between. Germline assignment: CDR1 SGHTA and CDR2 FQGNSA.

The CDR3 loop reads CASSLEWQTYEQYF. The CDR3 region has the DNA TGTGCCAGCAGCTTGGAGTGGCAGACCTACGAGCAGTACTTC. The chain combines TRBV5-5 with TRBJ2-7; D gene unclear. V was clipped by 0 bases and J by 2 bases, with 9 bases between them. Germline CDR1 SGHKS, CDR2 YYEKEE (reference sequence). The length of the CDR3 is 14 residues.

The chain is built from TRBV29-1 and TRBJ1-1; the match to TRBD1 covers 7 bases. The V gene end was trimmed by 6 bases and the J gene end by 4 bases; junction bases not matched to a gene: 11. The germline gives CDR1 SQVTM, CDR2 ANQGSEA. The length of the CDR3 is 14 residues. DNA of the CDR3: TGCAGCGTGGAGACAGGGATGGGCGGCACTGAAGCTTTCTTT. Amino acids: CSVETGMGGTEAFF.

This clone occurred a few times. This sequence joins TRBV25-1 and TRBJ1-6; 7 bases agree with TRBD1. V shed 3 bases, J shed 9 bases, and the junction held 5 bases outside the gene matches. Germline loops: CDR1 MGHDK, CDR2 SYGVNS. There are 14 residues in the CDR3. CDR3 sequence (DNA): TGTGCCAGCAGTGAGACAGGGTCCGGTTCACCCCTCCACTTT. Translation: CASSETGSGSPLHF.

This chain connects TRBV27 to TRBJ2-2, with 9 nucleotides matching TRBD1. V trimming: 8 bases; J trimming: 4 bases; junction bases outside the gene matches: 2. The CDR3 is 13 amino acids. The V gene's germline CDR1 is MNHEY and CDR2 SMNVEV (reference sequence). CDR3 nucleotides: TGTGCCAGCGGGACAGGGTCCACCGGGGAGCTGTTTTTT. Translated, it gives CASGTGSTGELFF.

The chain couples TRBV4-1 to TRBJ1-4; a possible D gene is TRBD1 (5 bases). The CDR3 extends over 16 amino acids. Trimming pared 1 base from V and 8 bases from J, leaving 17 bases between. Germline assignment: CDR1 MGHRA and CDR2 YSYEKL. CDR3 DNA sequence: TGCGCCAGCAGCCAAGGGGCCGGGGGGATGTGGGAAAAACTGTTTTTT. This encodes CASSQGAGGMWEKLFF.

This chain connects TRBV24-1 to TRBJ2-3; D gene uncertain. This CDR3 spans 13 amino acids. Between the trimmed V and J ends, which lost 9 bases and 0 bases, there was a span of 9 bases. Germline loops: CDR1 KGHDR, CDR2 SFDVKD. Here the CDR3 reads CATQAVSTDTQYF. CDR3 sequence (DNA): TGTGCCACCCAGGCAGTTAGCACAGATACGCAGTATTTT.